This TCR beta chain emerged from a study of cytomegalovirus exposure and HLA in healthy donors. Study-level background: Findings of an earlier analysis included 90 million to 120 million unique TCR beta sequences from roughly 190 million T cells.

The study ran its PCR with 60 Vbeta and 13 Jbeta primers. Under the authors' procedure: The count from a later analysis was roughly 80 million unique TCR beta chains, some 10 million of them shared. Some clones are missing from TCRdb's copy, which holds only in-frame ones; the method was immunoSEQ multiplex PCR. V and J calls and clone size are as listed in that table; D and trimming were resolved from the DNA. The repertoire has 90,000 to 100,000 clones, more than 70% of them found once; the top ten carry roughly 19%. This clone has more than one count but fewer than ten. The CDR3 sequence is 15 residues long. Unmatched junction bases numbered 5, after V lost 6 bases and J lost 0 bases. CDR1 and CDR2 from the germline V gene are SEHNR and FQNEAQ (reference sequence).

The rearrangement links TRBV7-9 to TRBJ2-1; 7 positions match TRBD1. The sample taken for sequencing was PBMCs. This TCR was sampled from a woman aged 55-70 years in good health and CMV-seropositive. CDR3 DNA sequence: TGTGCCAGCAGAAATTGGGACAGCTCCTACAATGAGCAGTTCTTC. Translation gives CASRNWDSSYNEQFF.